The 22 T cell receptor beta chains below were found in one sample sequenced in a study of T cells after yellow fever vaccination. MiXCR was run by TCRdb on the 5' RACE reads, yielding one entry per CDR3 protein. The data show approximately 550,000 distinct CDR3 sequences, about 14% seen once. The sample consisted of PBMCs, taken on the day of the yellow fever booster vaccination. The receptor source for this set is a man aged 30 to 45 who received the YFV17D yellow fever vaccine.

The chain joins TRBV7-2 to TRBJ1-4; D uncertain. Germline V gene data show CDR1 as SGHTA and CDR2 as FQGNSA. This CDR3 has 17 amino acids. Trimming took 1 base from V and 2 from J, leaving 14 bases between them. This CDR3 is CASSLVSRAGTNEKLFF. The CDR3 DNA reads as TGTGCCAGCAGCTTAGTTTCTCGGGCCGGCACTAATGAAAAACTGTTTTTT.

This clonotype has just a few counts. V gene TRBV13 combines with J gene TRBJ2-5; TRBD1 is a possible D gene (6 bases). Germline CDR1 reads PRHDT; CDR2 reads FYEKMQ (reference sequence). CDR3 size: 14 residues. Trimming left V 4 bases short and J 7 bases short, with 16 bases between. The CDR3 region has the DNA TGTGCCAGCAGCTCAATTGGGGGCCGGGGGACCCAGTACTTC. Translating it yields CASSSIGGRGTQYF.

The rearrangement links TRBV9 to TRBJ2-5; 8 positions match TRBD2. CDR3 size: 16 residues. The trim removed 0 bases at V and 4 bases at J, leaving 8 bases unmatched. From germline, CDR1 is SGDLS and CDR2 YYNGEE. The CDR3 DNA sequence: TGTGCCAGCAGCGTAGCTCCCAGCGGGAGAGGAGAGACCCAGTACTTC. This encodes CASSVAPSGRGETQYF.

Comment on this clonotype: This may stem from a read error, because a much larger clone lies one nucleotide away. The CDR3 nucleotides are TGCGCCAGCAGCTTGGGAGACAGCGGAAATAATACACCCCTCCACTTT. Translation gives CASSLGDSGNNTPLHF. This chain connects TRBV5-1 to TRBJ1-6; tentative D call: TRBD1 (5 bases). The germline CDR1 and CDR2 sequences are SGHRS and YFSETQ. The CDR3 runs 16 residues.

This rearrangement joins TRBV24-1 to TRBJ2-1, with D perhaps TRBD2 (6 bases). Germline V lookup: CDR1 KGHDR, CDR2 SFDVKD. This CDR3 contains 17 residues. Trimming removed 5 bases from V and 7 bases from J, with 23 bases in between. The CDR3 region is CATSGYLGTGAGNEQFF. DNA for the CDR3: TGTGCCACCAGTGGATACCTCGGAACAGGCGCGGGAAATGAGCAGTTCTTC.

This clonotype has only a few counts. The V and J genes are TRBV14 and TRBJ2-2, with 13 nucleotides matching TRBD2. Germline V lookup: CDR1 SGHDN, CDR2 FVKESK. The CDR3 has 17 residues. V lost 4 bases, J lost 5 bases, and 7 bases stayed unmatched. DNA of the CDR3: TGTGCCAGCAGCCGACGGACTAGCGGGAGAGATACCGGGGAGCTGTTTTTT. Amino acids: CASSRRTSGRDTGELFF.

The chain has TRBV27 and TRBJ2-1; D is possibly TRBD1 (6 bases). The CDR3 consists of 17 residues. Germline V gene lookup returns CDR1 MNHEY and CDR2 SMNVEV (reference sequence). The V gene lost 1 base and the J gene lost 0 bases, with 13 bases spanning the gap. CDR3 in DNA: TGTGCCAGCAGTTTATATGGTGGGGACAACTCCTACAATGAGCAGTTCTTC. Protein product: CASSLYGGDNSYNEQFF.

This clonotype was found a few times. The chain joins TRBV11-2 to TRBJ2-1, with 11 positions matching TRBD2. The junction had 18 bases not matched to a gene; V was cut back by 3 bases and J by 8 bases. The CDR3 is made up of 19 amino acids. CDR1 SGHAT and CDR2 FQNNGV come from the germline V gene. The CDR3 DNA sequence: TGTGCCAGCAGCTTCCCGATAGCGGGAGGGCCTGGGGTGGGATATGAGCAGTTCTTC. Protein sequence: CASSFPIAGGPGVGYEQFF.

The chain joins TRBV2 to TRBJ2-1, with D possibly being TRBD1 (6 bases). V was cut by 9 bases and J by 8 bases, with 23 bases left in between. The germline gives CDR1 SNHLY, CDR2 FYNNEI. This CDR3 is built from 15 residues. The CDR3 DNA sequence: TGTGCCAGTAGTCGGGACAAATGGGCCCTAGATGAGCAGTTCTTC. Translating gives CASSRDKWALDEQFF.

This chain connects TRBV2 to TRBJ2-7, with 10 bases matching TRBD1. The V gene's germline CDR1 is SNHLY and CDR2 FYNNEI. J was trimmed by 7 bases and V by 4 bases; bases with no gene match: 7. The CDR3 totals 14 residues. The CDR3 is CASSAGTGVREQYF. The DNA of the CDR3 is TGTGCCAGCAGTGCCGGGACAGGGGTGAGGGAGCAGTACTTC.

In this sample, this clonotype turned up a few times. The gene calls are TRBV7-2 and TRBJ1-6; 8 bases are shared with TRBD1. This CDR3 spans 12 amino acids. With V trimmed by 4 bases and J by 12 bases, 2 bases remained unmatched. The V gene's germline CDR1 is SGHTA and CDR2 FQGNSA. The CDR3 coding sequence is TGTGCCAGCAGCTCCACAGGGGGACCCCTCCACTTT. Encoded protein: CASSSTGGPLHF. The full variable domain, with the rest looked up from reference TRBV7-2 and TRBJ1-6, is GAGVSQSPSNKVTEKGKDVELRCDPISGHTALYWYRQSLGQGLEFLIYFQGNSAPDKSGLPSDRFSAERTGGSVSTLTIQRTQQEDSAVYLCASSSTGGPLHFGNGTRLTVT.

This clonotype has only a few counts. In nucleotides, the CDR3 is TGTGCCAGCTCACCTTCAGGGGACTATGGCTACACCTTC. It codes for CASSPSGDYGYTF. The chain uses TRBV18 and TRBJ1-2; weak D call: TRBD1 (6 bases). The CDR3 is made up of 13 amino acids. From germline, CDR1 is KGHSH and CDR2 LQKENI. Between the trimmed V and J ends, which lost 3 bases and 3 bases, there was a span of 8 bases.

This sequence joins TRBV19 and TRBJ1-1, with a tentative D call TRBD1 (6 bases). V was clipped by 5 bases and J by 4 bases, with 17 bases between them. Germline V lookup: CDR1 LNHDA, CDR2 SQIVND (reference sequence). The CDR3 loop spans 15 amino acids. DNA of the CDR3: TGTGCCAGTAGTTCCTACAGGGTTAAGGGCACTGAAGCTTTCTTT. Translated, it gives CASSSYRVKGTEAFF.

This clonotype showed up many times. The J gene is TRBJ1-5, the V gene TRBV5-1, with D possibly being TRBD1 (6 bases). The CDR3 contains 18 residues. Germline V lookup: CDR1 SGHRS, CDR2 YFSETQ. V lost 3 bases to trimming and J lost 1 base, with 20 bases between them. Here the CDR3 reads CASSSDTGTFLSNQPQHF. As DNA, the CDR3 is TGCGCCAGCAGCTCCGACACCGGGACATTCTTAAGCAATCAGCCCCAGCATTTT.

Many counts were recorded for this clonotype. This chain links TRBV30 with TRBJ2-2; no clear D gene. Germline CDR1 GTSNPN, CDR2 SVGIG (reference sequence). V lost 2 bases and J lost 3, with 10 bases in between. The CDR3 loop spans 14 amino acids. In DNA form, the CDR3 reads TGTGCCTGGAGTACTGGGTCCCACACCGGGGAGCTGTTTTTT. It is translated as CAWSTGSHTGELFF.

This chain uses TRBV18 with TRBJ2-1; TRBD2 agrees at 10 bases. CDR3 size: 17 residues. Trimming at V came to 4 bases and at J to 1 base, leaving 7 bases not matched to a gene. Looked up from germline, CDR1 is KGHSH and CDR2 is LQKENI. The CDR3 DNA reads TGTGCCAGCTCACTCCTAGCGGGAGACTGGTCCTACAATGAGCAGTTCTTC. Translated: CASSLLAGDWSYNEQFF.

The rearrangement joins TRBV20-1 to TRBJ2-7; 9 bases line up with TRBD1. The junction had 11 bases not matched to a gene; V was cut back by 3 bases and J by 2 bases. Germline V gene data show CDR1 as DFQATT and CDR2 as SNEGSKA (reference sequence). The CDR3 has 16 amino acids. The DNA for the CDR3 is TGCAGTGCTAGGGGGGGTGGGACAGGGTCCACCTACGAGCAGTACTTC. Encoded protein: CSARGGGTGSTYEQYF.

This clonotype has ten or more counts. This chain joins TRBV20-1 and TRBJ1-5; 10 positions agree with TRBD1. The V gene's germline CDR1 is DFQATT and CDR2 SNEGSKA (reference sequence). Trimming removed 4 bases from V and 9 bases from J; junction bases left unmatched: 9. The CDR3 is 14 residues long. CDR3 sequence: CSAILGTGVRPQHF. CDR3 DNA sequence: TGCAGTGCTATCCTCGGGACAGGGGTTCGGCCCCAGCATTTT.

The chain employs TRBV5-1 and TRBJ2-2; no clear D gene. Germline loops: CDR1 SGHRS, CDR2 YFSETQ. The V end lost 1 base, the J end lost 2 bases, and 9 bases lay between the germline ends. This CDR3 comprises 15 residues. CDR3 bases: TGCGCCAGCAGCTTGTCCGCTCTAAACACCGGGGAGCTGTTTTTT. This sequence encodes CASSLSALNTGELFF.

This clonotype was observed a few times. V gene TRBV9 combines with J gene TRBJ2-7; 8 bases match TRBD2. Trimming removed 2 bases from V and 5 bases from J; junction bases left unmatched: 6. The CDR3 has 14 residues. Germline assignment: CDR1 SGDLS and CDR2 YYNGEE. Here the CDR3 reads CASSVGTSPHEQYF. The CDR3 region has the DNA TGTGCCAGCAGCGTGGGGACTAGTCCACACGAGCAGTACTTC.

The chain combines TRBV11-2 with TRBJ2-1, with D perhaps matching TRBD2 (7 bases). Germline V gene lookup returns CDR1 SGHAT and CDR2 FQNNGV. This CDR3 contains 15 residues. Trimming took 5 bases from V and 1 from J, leaving 12 bases between them. The CDR3 loop reads CASSVGGASYNEQFF. The CDR3 region has the DNA TGTGCCAGCAGCGTAGGGGGGGCTTCCTACAATGAGCAGTTCTTC.

V and J are TRBV9 and TRBJ2-7; 10 nucleotides line up with TRBD1. Germline V gene data show CDR1 as SGDLS and CDR2 as YYNGEE. CDR3 length: 15 amino acids. The V and J ends lost 3 bases and 2 bases, in that order; junction bases with no gene match: 5. Here the CDR3 DNA reads TGTGCCAGCAGCGCTTCAGGACAGGGGGCCTACGAGCAGTACTTC. Protein: CASSASGQGAYEQYF.